Below, 21 T cell receptor beta chains from the same sample are listed, as sequenced in a study of circulating and synovial CD4+ cells in juvenile arthritis. Generated by immunoSEQ multiplex PCR, the TCRdb table keeps only in-frame clones and is missing some. Of fewer than 35,000 clones detected, less than 97% appear once; the ten largest clones hold approximately 0.19%. The source material was CD4+ T cells from blood. The source is a human donor with juvenile idiopathic arthritis.

The V and J genes are TRBV7-2 and TRBJ1-1; D is possibly TRBD1 (5 bases). Trimming removed 0 bases at V and 6 bases at J, with 17 bases between. The CDR3 extends over 16 amino acids. Germline V gene lookup returns CDR1 SGHTA and CDR2 FQGNSA. The chain's CDR3 is CASSLAGFWEGAEAFF. CDR3 DNA sequence: TGTGCCAGCAGCTTAGCGGGTTTTTGGGAAGGGGCTGAAGCTTTCTTT.

This clone appeared once. The V and J genes are TRBV10-3 and TRBJ2-3; 7 bases are a match to TRBD2. J was trimmed by 5 bases and V by 0 bases; bases with no gene match: 5. Germline CDR1 is ENHRY and CDR2 is SYGVKD. The CDR3 runs 15 residues. The chain's CDR3 is CAISESKASGDTQYF. CDR3 sequence (DNA): TGTGCCATCAGTGAGTCGAAAGCTAGCGGAGATACGCAGTATTTT.

The V gene is TRBV6-5, the J gene TRBJ2-3, with 10 bases aligning to TRBD2. J was trimmed by 3 bases and V by 0 bases; bases with no gene match: 3. The CDR3 length is 16 residues. Germline V gives CDR1 MNHEY, CDR2 SVGAGI. The CDR3 sequence: CASSYSSGGGTDTQYF. The CDR3 nucleotides read TGTGCCAGCAGTTACTCGAGCGGGGGGGGGACAGATACGCAGTATTTT.

The rearrangement joins TRBV28 to TRBJ1-2; possible D gene TRBD1, 6 bases. Deletions cut 3 bases from V and 0 bases from J, with 8 bases between. Germline values: CDR1 MDHEN, CDR2 SYDVKM. The CDR3 spans 14 residues. Here the CDR3 reads CASSFPGANYGYTF. The CDR3 DNA follows: TGTGCCAGCAGTTTCCCAGGGGCTAACTATGGCTACACCTTC.

This clone has a handful of counts. The V gene is TRBV6-5, the J gene TRBJ1-5, with a possible D match to TRBD1 (6 bases). CDR1 is MNHEY and CDR2 is SVGAGI in the germline V gene. The CDR3 consists of 15 residues. Trimming stripped 6 bases from V and 2 bases from J, with 14 bases between. As DNA, the CDR3 is TGTGCCAGCAGACATAATAACAGGGGCAATCAGCCCCAGCATTTT. Amino acids: CASRHNNRGNQPQHF.

The chain carries TRBV5-4 and TRBJ2-5, with D maybe TRBD1 (5 bases). Trimming cost V 0 bases and J 4 bases, with 10 bases left between them. The CDR3 is 14 amino acids. In germline, CDR1 is SGHNT, CDR2 YYREEE (reference sequence). CDR3 amino acids: CASSLESGRETQYF. The CDR3, as DNA: TGTGCCAGCAGCTTGGAGTCAGGGCGAGAGACCCAGTACTTC.

The CDR3 DNA follows: TGTGCCAGCAGTTACCGGGACAGCGGGTACGAGCAGTACTTC. Encoded protein: CASSYRDSGYEQYF. The chain couples TRBV6-5 to TRBJ2-7; D perhaps matches TRBD1 (7 bases). The germline gives CDR1 MNHEY, CDR2 SVGAGI. This CDR3 has 14 residues. Trimming pared 2 bases from V and 4 bases from J, leaving 12 bases between.

The V call is TRBV27, the J call TRBJ2-7; 10 bases match TRBD1. CDR1 and CDR2 from the germline V gene are MNHEY and SMNVEV (reference sequence). The CDR3 extends over 14 amino acids. V lost 6 bases, J lost 5 bases, and 7 bases stayed unmatched. CDR3 sequence (DNA): TGTGCCAGCAGGAGCCCCGGGACAGGGGACGAGCAGTACTTC. It encodes CASRSPGTGDEQYF.

The chain combines TRBV6-1 with TRBJ1-1; 7 bases align to TRBD1. There are 14 residues in the CDR3. Looked up from germline, CDR1 is MNHNS and CDR2 is SASEGT. Trimming at V came to 7 bases and at J to 5 bases, leaving 10 bases not matched to a gene. This CDR3 reads CASMTGWSWTEAFF. The CDR3 bases are TGTGCCAGCATGACAGGGTGGTCGTGGACTGAAGCTTTCTTT.

The rearrangement joins TRBV18 to TRBJ1-1, with unresolved D. CDR3 size: 14 residues. Germline V gives CDR1 KGHSH, CDR2 LQKENI. V lost 5 bases to trimming and J lost 0 bases, with 10 bases between them. CDR3 nucleotide sequence: TGTGCCAGCTCATCAACAGTACTGAACACTGAAGCTTTCTTT. It encodes CASSSTVLNTEAFF.

This chain uses TRBV5-1 with TRBJ1-1, with TRBD1 identical over 8 bases. Looked up from germline, CDR1 is SGHRS and CDR2 is YFSETQ. CDR3 length: 15 amino acids. After removal of 7 bases from V and 3 bases from J, the junction contained 11 bases not matched to a gene. CDR3 protein: CASRPAGQGHTEAFF. In DNA form, the CDR3 reads TGCGCCAGCCGTCCCGCTGGACAGGGACACACTGAAGCTTTCTTT.

The CDR3 DNA follows: TGTGCCAGCAAACCCAGCGGGAGTTACAATGAGCAGTTCTTC. Its translation: CASKPSGSYNEQFF. V is TRBV28 and J is TRBJ2-1; 8 bases agree with TRBD2. The CDR3 spans 14 residues. Germline V lookup: CDR1 MDHEN, CDR2 SYDVKM. The V and J ends lost 7 bases and 4 bases, in that order; junction bases with no gene match: 6.

This clone is a singleton in its sample. The rearrangement links TRBV6-6 to TRBJ2-6; 10 bases line up with TRBD1. This CDR3 has 16 residues. CDR1 and CDR2 (germline): MNHNY, SVGAGI (reference sequence). V was clipped by 6 bases and J by 5 bases; unmatched bases: 7. CDR3 region: CASSTGQGGRANVLTF. CDR3 nucleotide sequence: TGTGCCAGCAGCACCGGACAGGGGGGAAGGGCCAACGTCCTGACTTTC.

The V and J genes are TRBV2 and TRBJ2-3; D perhaps matches TRBD2 (6 bases). The germline gives CDR1 SNHLY, CDR2 FYNNEI. This CDR3 contains 15 residues. V lost 8 bases to trimming and J lost 0 bases, with 15 bases between them. Written as DNA, the CDR3 is TGTGCCAGCCTTACTCTAGCGACCAGCACAGATACGCAGTATTTT. Translating it yields CASLTLATSTDTQYF. The entire variable domain, with the rest obtained from reference TRBV2 and TRBJ2-3, is as follows: EPEVTQTPSHQVTQMGQEVILRCVPISNHLYFYWYRQILGQKVEFLVSFYNNEISEKSEIFDDQFSVERPDGSNFTLKIRSTKLEDSAMYFCASLTLATSTDTQYFGPGTRLTVL.

V is TRBV19 and J is TRBJ2-2, with a tentative D call TRBD2 (6 bases). CDR1 LNHDA and CDR2 SQIVND come from the germline V gene (reference sequence). V was cut by 8 bases and J by 1 base, with 14 bases left in between. The CDR3 totals 15 residues. The CDR3 reads CASLGGQRNTGELFF. The CDR3 DNA is TGTGCCAGTCTCGGAGGGCAGCGGAACACCGGGGAGCTGTTTTTT.

V gene TRBV6-5 combines with J gene TRBJ1-5; TRBD1 might be the D (6 bases). Looked up from germline, CDR1 is MNHEY and CDR2 is SVGAGI. Trimming took off 6 bases at V and 2 bases at J, with 14 bases between the two ends. This CDR3 region has 15 residues. The DNA for the CDR3 is TGTGCCAGCAGACTCCAGGGGTCGGGCAATCAGCCCCAGCATTTT. Amino acid sequence: CASRLQGSGNQPQHF.

The chain employs TRBV6-5 and TRBJ2-7, with TRBD2 matching over 7 bases. J lost 2 bases, V lost 2 bases, and 9 bases had no gene match. The CDR3 runs to 16 residues. Germline-derived CDR1 and CDR2 are MNHEY and SVGAGI. CDR3 sequence reads: CASSYIGSGFPYEQYF. CDR3 coding DNA: TGTGCCAGCAGTTACATAGGTAGCGGGTTCCCCTACGAGCAGTACTTC.

V is TRBV10-1 and J is TRBJ1-5; D uncertain. The CDR3 contains 11 residues. With 8 bases removed from V and 5 bases from J, the gap between germline ends came to 7 bases. From germline, CDR1 is WNHNN and CDR2 SYGVQD (reference sequence). CDR3 sequence: CASGNYQPQHF. The CDR3 DNA is TGCGCCAGCGGTAACTATCAGCCCCAGCATTTT.

The CDR3 DNA reads TGTGCCAGCAGCCCACGACAGGCGGGTGAGCAGTTCTTC. Residues: CASSPRQAGEQFF. The chain combines TRBV9 with TRBJ2-1; TRBD1 might be the D (6 bases). This CDR3 contains 13 residues. With 4 bases removed from V and 9 bases from J, the gap between germline ends came to 14 bases. The germline V gene has CDR1 SGDLS and CDR2 YYNGEE.

The rearrangement links TRBV9 to TRBJ2-7; TRBD1 matches 9 bases. Germline trimming cut 5 bases from V and 5 bases from J; bases unmatched to any gene: 11. CDR3 length: 15 amino acids. In germline, CDR1 is SGDLS, CDR2 YYNGEE. CDR3 nucleotides: TGTGCCAGCAGTTATGGGACAGGGATTATCCACGAGCAGTACTTC. Protein: CASSYGTGIIHEQYF.

V usage is TRBV2 and J usage is TRBJ2-2; D might be TRBD1 (6 bases). This CDR3 region has 13 residues. V lost 7 bases, J lost 6 bases, and 12 bases lay in between. Germline V CDR1 and CDR2: SNHLY, FYNNEI. CDR3 loop: CASTHRAPGELFF. CDR3 DNA sequence: TGTGCCAGCACTCACAGGGCTCCCGGGGAGCTGTTTTTT.